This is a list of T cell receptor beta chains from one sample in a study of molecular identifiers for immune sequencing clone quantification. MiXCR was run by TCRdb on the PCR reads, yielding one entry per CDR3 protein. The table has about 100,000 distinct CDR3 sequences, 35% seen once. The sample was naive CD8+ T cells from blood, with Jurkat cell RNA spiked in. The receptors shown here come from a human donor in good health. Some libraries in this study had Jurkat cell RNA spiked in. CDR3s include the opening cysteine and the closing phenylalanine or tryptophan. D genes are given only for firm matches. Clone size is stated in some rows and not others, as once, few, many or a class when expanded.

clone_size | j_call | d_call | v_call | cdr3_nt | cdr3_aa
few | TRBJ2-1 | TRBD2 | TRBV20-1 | TGCAGTGCTAGACTCCCCCCCGGGACTAGCTATTTCAATGAGCAGTTCTTC | CSARLPPGTSYFNEQFF
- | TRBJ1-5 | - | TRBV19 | TGTGCCAGTAGTCACGGGAGTAGGGGCAGTCAGCCCCAGCATTTT | CASSHGSRGSQPQHF
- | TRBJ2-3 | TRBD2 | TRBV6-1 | TGTGCCAGCAGTGAAGTGAGCGGGGGTCCAGATACGCAGTATTTT | CASSEVSGGPDTQYF
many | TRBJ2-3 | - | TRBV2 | TGTGCCAGCAGTGAAGTCCTAAGCACAGATACGCAGTATTTT | CASSEVLSTDTQYF
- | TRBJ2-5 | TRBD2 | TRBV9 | TGTGCCAGCAGTGATGGACTAGCGGGATCGGGTCAAAAGACCCAGTACTTC | CASSDGLAGSGQKTQYF
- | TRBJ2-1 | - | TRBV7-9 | TGTGCCAGCAGCCGCCCCCTAGGCTCCTACAATGAGCAGTTCTTC | CASSRPLGSYNEQFF
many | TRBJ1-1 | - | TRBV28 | TGTGCCAGCAGTTTTGGGGCACTGATGAACACTGAAGCTTTCTTT | CASSFGALMNTEAFF
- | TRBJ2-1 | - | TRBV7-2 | TGTGCCAGCAGCGAGAGGGCCAATGAGCAGTTCTTC | CASSERANEQFF
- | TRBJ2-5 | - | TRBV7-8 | TGTGCCAGCAGCTTATGGGGACGGTTGCGGGAGACCCAGTACTTC | CASSLWGRLRETQYF
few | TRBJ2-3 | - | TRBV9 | TGTGCCAGCAGCCCTGGGGGGTCTTTCACTAGCACAGATACGCAGTATTTT | CASSPGGSFTSTDTQYF
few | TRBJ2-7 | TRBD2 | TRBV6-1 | TGTGCCAGCAGTGACCCCGCGGGGAGGGTTTTCGAGCAGTACTTC | CASSDPAGRVFEQYF
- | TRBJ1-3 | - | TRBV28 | TGTGCCAGCTCTCTAATCCGTACCTCTGGAAACACCGTATATTTT | CASSLIRTSGNTVYF
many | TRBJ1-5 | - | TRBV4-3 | TGCGCCAGCAGCCAAGATGACCGTCAGCCCCAGCATTTT | CASSQDDRQPQHF
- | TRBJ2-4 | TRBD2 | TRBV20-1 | TGCAGTGCCCCCCCTTCGGCTAGCGGTCCTCTAGCCAAAAACATTCAGTACTTC | CSAPPSASGPLAKNIQYF
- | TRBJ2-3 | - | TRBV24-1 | TGTGCCATCAGTGATTTAGTGAGGGAAGGAGATACGCAGTATTTT | CAISDLVREGDTQYF
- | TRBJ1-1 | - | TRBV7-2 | TGTGCCAGCAGCCCAAGGACTCCCTTAGCTGAAGCTTTCTTT | CASSPRTPLAEAFF
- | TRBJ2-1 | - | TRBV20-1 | TGCAGTGCTAGTAGTCCCCTAGTAGTAGTCGATGAGCAGTTCTTC | CSASSPLVVVDEQFF
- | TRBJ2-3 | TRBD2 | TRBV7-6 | TGTGCCAGCAGCTTAATGCCTAGCGGGAGAGTGGGTACGCAGTATTTT | CASSLMPSGRVGTQYF
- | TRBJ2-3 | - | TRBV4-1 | TGCGCCAGCAGCCAACCTAGCGGACAGGGAGGGACGCAGTATTTT | CASSQPSGQGGTQYF
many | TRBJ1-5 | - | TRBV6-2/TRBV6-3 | TGTGCCAGCCACGACCTTCTTAGCAATCAGCCCCAGCATTTT | CASHDLLSNQPQHF
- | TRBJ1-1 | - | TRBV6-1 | TGTGCCAGCAGTCCCCCGGGCTCCGAAGCTTTCTTT | CASSPPGSEAFF
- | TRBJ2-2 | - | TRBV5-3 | TGTGCCAGCAGTTATCCTCACAGGGACACCGGGGAGCTGTTTTTT | CASSYPHRDTGELFF
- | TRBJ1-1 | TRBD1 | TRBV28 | TGTGCCAGCAGTTTATCCGGACAGGGGCCCGATGAAGCTTTCTTT | CASSLSGQGPDEAFF
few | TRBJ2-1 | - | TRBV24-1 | TGTGCCACCAGTGATTCAACTAGTCACAATGAGCAGTTCTTC | CATSDSTSHNEQFF
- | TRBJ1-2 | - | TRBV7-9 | TGTGCCAGCCTGGGGACAAGAGGTGGCTACACCTTC | CASLGTRGGYTF
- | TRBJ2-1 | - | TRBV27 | TGTGCCAGCAGTTTACTTGGGGTTGGGGCTGAGCAGTTCTTC | CASSLLGVGAEQFF
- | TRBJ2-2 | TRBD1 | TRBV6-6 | TGTGCCAGCAGTTACCCGAGGCTGACAGGGGCAACCGGGGAGCTGTTTTTT | CASSYPRLTGATGELFF
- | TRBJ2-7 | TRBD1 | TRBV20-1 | TGCAGTGCTTGGCAGGGGGTCGAGCAGTACTTC | CSAWQGVEQYF
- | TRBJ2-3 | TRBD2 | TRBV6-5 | TGTGCCAGCAGTTACTCTAGCGGGCCTCCCCATACGCAGTATTTT | CASSYSSGPPHTQYF
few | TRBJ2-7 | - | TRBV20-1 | TGCAGTGCTAGACCAGGGTCCGAGCAGTACTTC | CSARPGSEQYF
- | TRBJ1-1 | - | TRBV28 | TGTGCCAGCAATAACGTCTTACCGGGCATGCACACTGAAGCTTTCTTT | CASNNVLPGMHTEAFF
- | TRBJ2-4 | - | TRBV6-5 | TGTGCCAGCAGTTACTCGCACCAGCCACCTCGGTACATTCAGTACTTC | CASSYSHQPPRYIQYF
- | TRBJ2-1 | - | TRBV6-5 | TGTGCCAGCAGTTACGGTACACGGGAGCAGTTCTTC | CASSYGTREQFF
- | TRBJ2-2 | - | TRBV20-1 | TGCAGTGCTAGAGATCTATCCTGGAGCGCGAACACCGGGGAGCTGTGTTTT | CSARDLSWSANTGELCF
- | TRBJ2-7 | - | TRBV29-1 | TGCAGCGTTGAGTCCTCAGGGGAGACCTACGAGCAGTACTTC | CSVESSGETYEQYF
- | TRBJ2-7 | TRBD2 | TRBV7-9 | TGTGCCAGCTCCTATCTAGCGGGACCCTACGAGCAGTACTTC | CASSYLAGPYEQYF